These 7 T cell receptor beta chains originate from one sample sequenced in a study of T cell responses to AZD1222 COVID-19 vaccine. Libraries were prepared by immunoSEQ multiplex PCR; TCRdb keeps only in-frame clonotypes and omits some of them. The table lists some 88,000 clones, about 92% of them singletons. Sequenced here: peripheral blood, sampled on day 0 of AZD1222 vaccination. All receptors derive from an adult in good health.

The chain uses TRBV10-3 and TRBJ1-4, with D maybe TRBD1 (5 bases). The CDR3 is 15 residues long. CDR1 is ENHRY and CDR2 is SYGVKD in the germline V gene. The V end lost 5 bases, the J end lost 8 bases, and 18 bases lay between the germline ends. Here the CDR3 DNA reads TGTGCCATCAGTAGCCAGGGACGGGACGGAGAAAAACTGTTTTTT. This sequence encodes CAISSQGRDGEKLFF.

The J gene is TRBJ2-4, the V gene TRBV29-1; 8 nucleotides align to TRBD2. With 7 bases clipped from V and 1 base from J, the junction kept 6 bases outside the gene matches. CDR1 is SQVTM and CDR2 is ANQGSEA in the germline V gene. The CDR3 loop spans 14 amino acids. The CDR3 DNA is TGCAGCGCGGGACCGGGGGGGGCCAAAAACATTCAGTACTTC. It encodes CSAGPGGAKNIQYF.

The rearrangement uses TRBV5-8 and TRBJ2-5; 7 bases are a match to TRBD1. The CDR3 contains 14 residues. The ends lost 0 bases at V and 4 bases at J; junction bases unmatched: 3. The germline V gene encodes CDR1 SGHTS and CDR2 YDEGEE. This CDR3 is CASSLEQGRETQYF. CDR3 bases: TGTGCCAGCAGCTTGGAACAGGGGCGAGAGACCCAGTACTTC. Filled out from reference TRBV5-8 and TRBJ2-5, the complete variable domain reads EAGVTQSPTHLIKTRGQQATLRCSPISGHTSVYWYQQALGLGLQFLLWYDEGEERNRGNFPPRFSGRQFPNYSSELNVNALELEDSALYLCASSLEQGRETQYFGPGTRLLVL.

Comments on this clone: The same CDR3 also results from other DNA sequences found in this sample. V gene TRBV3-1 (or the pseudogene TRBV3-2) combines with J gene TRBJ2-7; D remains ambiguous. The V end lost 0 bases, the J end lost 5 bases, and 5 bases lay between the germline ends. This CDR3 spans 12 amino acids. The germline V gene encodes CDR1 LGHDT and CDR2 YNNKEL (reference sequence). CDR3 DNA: TGTGCCAGCAGCCAAGAGGGAAACGAGCAGTACTTC. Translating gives CASSQEGNEQYF.

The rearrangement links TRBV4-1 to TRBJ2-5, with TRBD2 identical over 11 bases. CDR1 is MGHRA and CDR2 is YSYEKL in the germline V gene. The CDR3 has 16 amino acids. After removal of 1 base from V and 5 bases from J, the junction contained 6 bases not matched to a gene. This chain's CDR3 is CASSQGDSGRGETQYF. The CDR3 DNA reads TGCGCCAGCAGCCAAGGCGATAGCGGGAGGGGGGAGACCCAGTACTTC.

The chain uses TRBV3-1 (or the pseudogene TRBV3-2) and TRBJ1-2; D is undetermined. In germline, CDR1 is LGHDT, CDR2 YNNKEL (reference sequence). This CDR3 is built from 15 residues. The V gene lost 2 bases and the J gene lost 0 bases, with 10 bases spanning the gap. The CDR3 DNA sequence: TGTGCCAGCAGCCAACCCGGAGGCTCTAACTATGGCTACACCTTC. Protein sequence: CASSQPGGSNYGYTF.

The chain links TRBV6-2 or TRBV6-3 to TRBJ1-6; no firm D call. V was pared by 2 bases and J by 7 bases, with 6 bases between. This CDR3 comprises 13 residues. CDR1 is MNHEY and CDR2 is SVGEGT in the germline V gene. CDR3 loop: CASSYSLNSPLHF. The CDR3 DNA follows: TGTGCCAGCAGTTACAGTCTGAATTCACCCCTCCACTTT.